This TCR beta chain appears in the sequencing data of a study of blood T cell repertoires in COVID-19. Study in general: PBMCs, B-cell-depleted T cells, or T cells were the source of the cDNA or gDNA that made up the material.

Original processing notes: Quantification of nucleated cells was approximated via reference gene primer amplification. Repertoires were generated with immunoSEQ multiplex PCR, while TCRdb's copy carries only in-frame clones and drops some. That table is the source of V, J and clone size, and D and trimming were worked out from the DNA. The data show tens of thousands of clones, 80% to 90% seen once. CDR3 size: 13 residues. V lost 1 base to trimming and J lost 8 bases, with 10 bases between them. In germline, CDR1 is KGHDR, CDR2 SFDVKD. The chain is built from TRBV24-1 and TRBJ1-2, with a possible D match to TRBD1 (6 bases). The source material was peripheral blood. The source is a man aged 40-49 years with acute or convalescent COVID-19. CDR3 amino acids: CATSDLQGRGYTF. The DNA of the CDR3 is TGTGCCACCAGTGATTTACAGGGAAGAGGCTACACCTTC.